One and the same sample provided the 27 T cell receptor beta chains below, sequenced in a study of T cell responses to AZD1222 COVID-19 vaccine. Sequenced by immunoSEQ multiplex PCR; TCRdb stores in-frame clones only, minus some. This table has roughly 120,000 clones, 88% appearing once. Sequenced here: peripheral blood, sampled on day 0 of MenACWY control vaccination. These receptors all come from an adult in good health.

This clone was seen only a few times. The chain uses TRBV13 and TRBJ1-6; TRBD1 matches 10 bases. V dropped 5 bases and J dropped 6; count of bases not matched to a gene: 10. The germline V gene encodes CDR1 PRHDT and CDR2 FYEKMQ (reference sequence). The CDR3 length is 17 residues. DNA of the CDR3: TGTGCCAGCAGCCTCAAGACAGGGGGCCTTGGTAATTCACCCCTCCACTTT. This encodes CASSLKTGGLGNSPLHF.

This clone appeared a single time. This chain links TRBV27 with TRBJ2-7; 8 bases align to TRBD1. Germline V gives CDR1 MNHEY, CDR2 SMNVEV (reference sequence). This CDR3 comprises 14 residues. V lost 8 bases to trimming and J lost 6 bases; unmatched junction nucleotides: 12. CDR3 in amino acids: CASSRTRTGPEQYF. The CDR3 nucleotides read TGTGCCAGCTCGCGAACCCGGACAGGGCCCGAGCAGTACTTC.

The chain recombines TRBV6-4 with TRBJ1-1, with D uncertain. The V gene's germline CDR1 is MRHNA and CDR2 SNTAGT. The V gene lost 3 bases and the J gene lost 0 bases, with 5 bases spanning the gap. The CDR3 totals 13 residues. DNA for the CDR3: TGTGCCAGCAGTGAGGCGGTGAACACTGAAGCTTTCTTT. This sequence encodes CASSEAVNTEAFF.

The J gene is TRBJ1-2, the V gene TRBV7-9; unclear D gene. Trimming removed 5 bases from V and 2 bases from J, with 6 bases in between. In germline, CDR1 is SEHNR, CDR2 FQNEAQ (reference sequence). This CDR3 is 12 amino acids long. The CDR3 sequence is CASSNPNYGYTF. CDR3 DNA sequence: TGTGCCAGCAGCAACCCGAACTATGGCTACACCTTC. The full variable domain, completed using reference TRBV7-9 and TRBJ1-2, is DTGVSQNPRHKITKRGQNVTFRCDPISEHNRLYWYRQTLGQGPEFLTYFQNEAQLEKSRLLSDRFSAERPKGSFSTLEIQRTEQGDSAMYLCASSNPNYGYTFGSGTRLTVV.

The chain couples TRBV5-4 to TRBJ2-7; 9 bases agree with TRBD1. This CDR3 is 14 amino acids long. Germline values: CDR1 SGHNT, CDR2 YYREEE (reference sequence). With 0 bases clipped from V and 6 bases from J, the junction kept 4 bases outside the gene matches. The CDR3 nucleotides are TGTGCCAGCAGCTTGGAGGGACAGGGCCCCGAGCAGTACTTC. Amino acids: CASSLEGQGPEQYF.

The V gene is TRBV5-1, the J gene TRBJ2-1, with D uncertain. The V end lost 0 bases, the J end lost 5 bases, and 6 bases lay between the germline ends. The CDR3 totals 13 residues. From germline, CDR1 is SGHRS and CDR2 YFSETQ. The CDR3 region is CASSLATNNEQFF. CDR3 nucleotide sequence: TGCGCCAGCAGCTTGGCCACCAACAATGAGCAGTTCTTC.

The chain combines TRBV9 with TRBJ2-2; D perhaps matches TRBD1 (6 bases). Trimming removed 5 bases at V and 4 bases at J, with 9 bases between. Germline V gives CDR1 SGDLS, CDR2 YYNGEE. CDR3 length: 13 amino acids. CDR3 residues: CASRTGGTGELFF. Here the CDR3 DNA reads TGTGCCAGCAGGACAGGTGGCACCGGGGAGCTGTTTTTT.

This sequence joins TRBV12-3 or TRBV12-4 and TRBJ1-3; no reliable D call. V was shortened by 5 bases and J by 0 bases, with 5 bases between the two germline ends. CDR3 length equals 13 residues. CDR3 loop: CASSVLSGNTIYF. The CDR3 DNA follows: TGTGCCAGCAGTGTACTCTCTGGAAACACCATATATTTT.

The rearrangement joins TRBV28 to TRBJ2-7; possible D gene TRBD2, 5 bases. Germline CDR1 and CDR2: MDHEN and SYDVKM. CDR3 size: 16 residues. The V end was cut by 6 bases, the J end by 3 bases, with 21 bases between. This CDR3 reads CASSLLAPEDSYEQYF. CDR3 in DNA: TGTGCCAGCAGCCTGCTAGCCCCAGAAGATAGCTACGAGCAGTACTTC.

The chain employs TRBV4-1 and TRBJ2-5; D is ambiguous. The CDR3 runs to 14 residues. Per the germline V gene, CDR1 is MGHRA and CDR2 is YSYEKL. The germline V and J ends were trimmed by 4 bases and 4 bases, with 13 bases remaining between them. In DNA, the CDR3 is TGCGCCAGCAGCCTCCGGACGGATGGAGAGACCCAGTACTTC. Encoded protein: CASSLRTDGETQYF.

The V gene is TRBV11-2, the J gene TRBJ1-4; perhaps TRBD1 as D (6 bases). V lost 2 bases and J lost 4, with 14 bases in between. This CDR3 contains 16 residues. From germline, CDR1 is SGHAT and CDR2 FQNNGV. The CDR3 bases are TGTGCCAGCAGCTTAAAGTGGGGGGCGATTAATGAAAAACTGTTTTTT. Its protein is CASSLKWGAINEKLFF.

This chain joins TRBV10-1 and TRBJ2-3; maybe TRBD1 (6 bases). The length of the CDR3 is 16 residues. Per the germline V gene, CDR1 is WNHNN and CDR2 is SYGVQD (reference sequence). V lost 5 bases and J lost 4, with 19 bases in between. The CDR3 spells CASSRTTGALPDTQYF. For the CDR3, the DNA is TGCGCCAGCAGTCGGACGACAGGAGCCTTACCAGATACGCAGTATTTT.

This clone appeared once. This chain links TRBV5-1 with TRBJ1-5; 8 positions match TRBD1. The germline gives CDR1 SGHRS, CDR2 YFSETQ. The CDR3 is made up of 16 amino acids. V dropped 0 bases and J dropped 2; count of bases not matched to a gene: 4. The DNA of the CDR3 is TGCGCCAGCAGCTTGGATCCAGGGGGCGGCAATCAGCCCCAGCATTTT. Translation: CASSLDPGGGNQPQHF.

The chain uses TRBV5-1 and TRBJ2-2, with a tentative D call TRBD2 (5 bases). V was cut by 4 bases and J by 5 bases, with 21 bases left in between. There are 17 residues in the CDR3. The germline V gene encodes CDR1 SGHRS and CDR2 YFSETQ. The CDR3: CASSLFPSGRETGELFF. DNA for the CDR3: TGCGCCAGCAGCCTGTTCCCGAGTGGACGGGAAACCGGGGAGCTGTTTTTT.

This clone was picked up one time. The chain employs TRBV20-1 and TRBJ1-1, with D uncertain. CDR3 length: 10 residues. The germline gives CDR1 DFQATT, CDR2 SNEGSKA (reference sequence). The CDR3 region is CSCWRTEAFF. Written as DNA, the CDR3 is TGCTCATGTTGGCGGACTGAAGCTTTCTTT.

J is TRBJ2-1 and V is TRBV6-4; TRBD2 agrees at 10 bases. Germline-derived CDR1 and CDR2 are MRHNA and SNTAGT. V lost 2 bases, J lost 5 bases, and 12 bases stayed unmatched. This CDR3 region has 18 residues. The CDR3: CASSDGLGVTSGHNEQFF. The CDR3 bases are TGTGCCAGCAGTGACGGACTAGGGGTGACTAGCGGGCACAATGAGCAGTTCTTC.

CDR3 coding DNA: TGTGCCGGGATGGCGTACAAGTATAGCAATCAGCCCCAGCATTTT. Translating it yields CAGMAYKYSNQPQHF. The V call is TRBV5-3, the J call TRBJ1-5; D is unclear. TRBV5-3 is annotated as an ORF whose role is uncertain. The V gene lost 10 bases and the J gene lost 0 bases, with 17 bases spanning the gap. The CDR3 consists of 15 residues.

The chain combines TRBV28 with TRBJ1-6; D gene uncertain. CDR1 and CDR2 (germline): MDHEN, SYDVKM. V dropped 1 base and J dropped 6 bases, with 7 bases sitting between them. The CDR3 covers 14 residues. This CDR3 reads CASSLFSPNSPLHF. CDR3 nucleotides: TGTGCCAGCAGTTTATTCAGTCCTAATTCACCCCTCCACTTT. Based on the CDR3 plus reference TRBV28 and TRBJ1-6, the full variable domain is DVKVTQSSRYLVKRTGEKVFLECVQDMDHENMFWYRQDPGLGLRLIYFSYDVKMKEKGDIPEGYSVSREKKERFSLILESASTNQTSMYLCASSLFSPNSPLHFGNGTRLTVT.

The chain links TRBV2 to TRBJ2-2; D unclear. In germline, CDR1 is SNHLY, CDR2 FYNNEI. The CDR3 runs to 15 residues. Trimming shortened V by 7 bases and J by 5 bases, and 17 bases separated the two germline ends. DNA for the CDR3: TGTGCCAGCATCCCCCGGATAGTTGGGACCGGGGAGCTGTTTTTT. Translated, it gives CASIPRIVGTGELFF.

The CDR3 DNA follows: TGTGCCAGCAGTCCGAGGGGGACCCCGAACACTGAAGCTTTCTTT. It yields the protein CASSPRGTPNTEAFF. The chain couples TRBV28 to TRBJ1-1; a possible D gene is TRBD1 (6 bases). Trimming pared 5 bases from V and 1 base from J, leaving 14 bases between. The CDR3 extends over 15 amino acids. Per germline, CDR1 MDHEN and CDR2 SYDVKM.

V gene TRBV6-5 combines with J gene TRBJ2-7; D unresolved. Germline values: CDR1 MNHEY, CDR2 SVGAGI. The CDR3 loop spans 12 amino acids. V lost 5 bases to trimming and J lost 6 bases, with 11 bases between them. The CDR3 DNA reads TGTGCCAGCAGTCGAGAGAATGGCGAGCAGTACTTC. Its translation: CASSRENGEQYF.

This chain uses TRBV14 with TRBJ2-5; 10 nucleotides agree with TRBD2. V trimming: 4 bases; J trimming: 1 base; junction bases outside the gene matches: 12. In germline, CDR1 is SGHDN, CDR2 FVKESK. The CDR3 spans 18 residues. The CDR3 DNA reads TGTGCCAGCAGCCCCCGTGTTAGCGGGAGGAGAGCCCAAGAGACCCAGTACTTC. Its translation: CASSPRVSGRRAQETQYF.

This clone has more than one count but fewer than ten. V gene TRBV28 combines with J gene TRBJ2-7, with 11 bases matching TRBD1. Germline V gene sequence: CDR1 MDHEN, CDR2 SYDVKM. Trimming removed 10 bases from V and 5 bases from J; junction bases left unmatched: 7. This CDR3 contains 13 residues. The CDR3 sequence: CATEDRGRNEQYF. In nucleotides, the CDR3 is TGTGCCACCGAGGACAGGGGGCGTAACGAGCAGTACTTC.

The chain uses TRBV28 and TRBJ1-2; no clear D. Germline values: CDR1 MDHEN, CDR2 SYDVKM. The CDR3 covers 12 residues. Trimming removed 7 bases from V and 7 bases from J, with 13 bases in between. CDR3 in DNA: TGTGCCAGCACCGCGTTTGGGTTTGGCTACACCTTC. Amino acid sequence: CASTAFGFGYTF.

This chain links TRBV19 with TRBJ2-6; a possible D gene is TRBD2 (5 bases). The CDR3 consists of 17 residues. Germline V CDR1 and CDR2: LNHDA, SQIVND (reference sequence). Trimming removed 5 bases from V and 0 bases from J, with 14 bases in between. CDR3: CASSRGLMNSGANVLTF. DNA for the CDR3: TGTGCCAGTAGTCGGGGTCTCATGAACTCTGGGGCCAACGTCCTGACTTTC.

The gene calls are TRBV5-6 and TRBJ2-7; D is ambiguous. The V and J ends lost 4 bases and 4 bases respectively, with 12 bases between them. There are 13 residues in the CDR3. The germline CDR1 and CDR2 sequences are SGHDT and YYEEEE. CDR3 in amino acids: CASSRNAEYEQYF. The CDR3 DNA follows: TGTGCCAGCAGCCGGAACGCGGAGTACGAGCAGTACTTC.

The genes are TRBV7-2 and TRBJ2-7, with D hard to call. Germline values: CDR1 SGHTA, CDR2 FQGNSA. With 1 base removed from V and 12 bases from J, the gap between germline ends came to 19 bases. This CDR3 has 14 amino acids. CDR3 sequence: CASSLVLRTDNVYF. For the CDR3, the DNA is TGTGCCAGCAGCTTAGTTCTTCGGACGGATAACGTGTACTTC. Using reference TRBV7-2 and TRBJ2-7 for the parts outside the CDR3, the full variable domain is GAGVSQSPSNKVTEKGKDVELRCDPISGHTALYWYRQSLGQGLEFLIYFQGNSAPDKSGLPSDRFSAERTGGSVSTLTIQRTQQEDSAVYLCASSLVLRTDNVYFGPGTRLTVT.